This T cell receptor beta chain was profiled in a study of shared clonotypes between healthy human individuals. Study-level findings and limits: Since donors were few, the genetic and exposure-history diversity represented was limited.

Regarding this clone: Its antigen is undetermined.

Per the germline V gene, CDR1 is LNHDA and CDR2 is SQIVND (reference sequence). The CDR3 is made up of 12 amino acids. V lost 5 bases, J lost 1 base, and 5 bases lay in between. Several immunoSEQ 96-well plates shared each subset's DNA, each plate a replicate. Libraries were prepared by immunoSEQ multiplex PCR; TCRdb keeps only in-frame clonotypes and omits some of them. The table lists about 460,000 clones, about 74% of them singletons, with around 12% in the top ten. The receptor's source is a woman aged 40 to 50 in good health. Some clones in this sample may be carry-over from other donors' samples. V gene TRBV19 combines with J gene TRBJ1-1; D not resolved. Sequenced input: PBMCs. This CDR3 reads CASSDPNTEAFF. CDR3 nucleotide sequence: TGTGCCAGTAGTGATCCGAACACTGAAGCTTTCTTT.